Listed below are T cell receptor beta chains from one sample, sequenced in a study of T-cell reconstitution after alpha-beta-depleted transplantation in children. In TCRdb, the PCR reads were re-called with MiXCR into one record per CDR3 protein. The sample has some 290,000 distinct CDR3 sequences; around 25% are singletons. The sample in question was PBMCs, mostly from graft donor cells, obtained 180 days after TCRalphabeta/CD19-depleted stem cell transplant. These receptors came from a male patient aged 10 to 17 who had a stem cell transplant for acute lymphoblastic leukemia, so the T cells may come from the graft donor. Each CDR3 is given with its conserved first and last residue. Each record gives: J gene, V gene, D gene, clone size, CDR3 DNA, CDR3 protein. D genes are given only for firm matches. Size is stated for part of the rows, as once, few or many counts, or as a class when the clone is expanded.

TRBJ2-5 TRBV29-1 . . TGCAGCGTTGCGGGTTTGGTCTTGGGAGGAGAGACCCAGTACTTC CSVAGLVLGGETQYF
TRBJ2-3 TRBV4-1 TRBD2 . TGCGCCAGCAGCCAAGGGGGTAGCGGGAGACGGGGTACGCAGTATTTT CASSQGGSGRRGTQYF
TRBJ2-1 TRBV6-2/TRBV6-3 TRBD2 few TGTGCCAGCAGGTCCCCCGAGACTAGCGGGAGGGCCTTGGTCTCCTACAATGAGCAGTTCTTC CASRSPETSGRALVSYNEQFF
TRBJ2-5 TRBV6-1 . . TGTGCCACCCTGGGAGTGGGAATCGAGACCCAGTACTTC CATLGVGIETQYF
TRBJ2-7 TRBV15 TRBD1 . TGTGCCACCAGCCCTCACCGGGACAGGGGACACGAGCAGTACTTC CATSPHRDRGHEQYF
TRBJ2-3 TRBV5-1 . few TGCGCCAGCAGCTTTTCGGTGTCAGATACGCAGTATTTT CASSFSVSDTQYF
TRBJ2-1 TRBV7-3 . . TGTGCCAGCAGCCCCGGGGGACAGAGAAACAATGAGCAGTTCTTC CASSPGGQRNNEQFF
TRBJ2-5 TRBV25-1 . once TGTGCCAGCAGTAAGGGGTGGAGTGAGACCCAGTACTTC CASSKGWSETQYF
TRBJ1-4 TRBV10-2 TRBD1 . TGCGCCAGCAGTGGACAGGGAGTGACGGAAAAACTGTTTTTT CASSGQGVTEKLFF
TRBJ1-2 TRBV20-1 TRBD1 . TGCAGTGCTAGTAGGGCAGGGGGCGGTGGCTACACCTTC CSASRAGGGGYTF
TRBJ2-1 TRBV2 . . TGTGCCAGCAGTGTCGGACTCAATGAGCAGTTCTTC CASSVGLNEQFF
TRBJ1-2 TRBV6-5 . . TGTGCCAGCAGTTACTCGTGGCAGGGAAAATATGGCTACACCTTC CASSYSWQGKYGYTF
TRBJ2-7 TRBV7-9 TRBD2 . TGTGCCAGCAGCTGGCCGGGACTAGGATCCTACGAGCAGTACTTC CASSWPGLGSYEQYF
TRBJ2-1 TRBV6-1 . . TGTGCCAGCAGTGGGCGGGTGGCCAATGAGCAGTTCTTC CASSGRVANEQFF
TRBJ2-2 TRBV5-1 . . TGCGCCAGCAGAATGGAGACAGGGCGGGGCGGGGAGCTGTTTTTT CASRMETGRGGELFF
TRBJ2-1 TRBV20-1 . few TGCAGTGCTACACCGGGACCCTCTGGCAATGAGCAGTTCTTC CSATPGPSGNEQFF
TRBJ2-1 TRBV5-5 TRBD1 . TGTGCCAGCAGTGAGGGGGCTAGGACCTACAATGAGCAGTTCTTC CASSEGARTYNEQFF
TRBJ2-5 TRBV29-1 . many TGCAGCGTTCGGAGGGGGGGGATCCACCAAGAGACCCAGTACTTC CSVRRGGIHQETQYF
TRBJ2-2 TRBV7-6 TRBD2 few TGTGCCAGCAGCTACATAGCGGGGTCTACCGGGGAGCTGTTTTTT CASSYIAGSTGELFF